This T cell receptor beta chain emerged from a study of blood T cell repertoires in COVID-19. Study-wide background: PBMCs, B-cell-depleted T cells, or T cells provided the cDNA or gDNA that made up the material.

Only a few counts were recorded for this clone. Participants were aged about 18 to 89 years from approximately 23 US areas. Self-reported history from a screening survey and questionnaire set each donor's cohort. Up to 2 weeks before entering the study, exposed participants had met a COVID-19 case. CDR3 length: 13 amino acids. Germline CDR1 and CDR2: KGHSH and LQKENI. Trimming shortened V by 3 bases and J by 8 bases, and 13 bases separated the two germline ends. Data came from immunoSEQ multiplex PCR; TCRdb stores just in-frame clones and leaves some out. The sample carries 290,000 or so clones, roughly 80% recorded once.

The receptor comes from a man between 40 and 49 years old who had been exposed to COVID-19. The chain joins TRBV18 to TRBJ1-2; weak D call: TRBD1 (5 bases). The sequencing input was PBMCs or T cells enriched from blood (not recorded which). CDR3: CASSPGGAFGYTF. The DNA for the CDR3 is TGTGCCAGCTCACCGGGCGGGGCCTTCGGCTACACCTTC. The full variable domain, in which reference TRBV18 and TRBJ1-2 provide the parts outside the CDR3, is NAGVMQNPRHLVRRRGQEARLRCSPMKGHSHVYWYRQLPEEGLKFMVYLQKENIIDESGMPKERFSAEFPKEGPSILRIQQVVRGDSAAYFCASSPGGAFGYTFGSGTRLTVV.